Below, 17 T cell receptor beta chains from the same sample are listed, as sequenced in a study of human T cells and chemical hapten exposure. One entry per CDR3 protein, called by TCRdb with MiXCR from the 5' RACE reads. The sample lists about 110,000 distinct CDR3 sequences; 19% were seen once. It was unfractionated whole blood from which total RNA was extracted. The receptors come from a human donor in good health.

This clonotype was observed a handful of times. The chain is built from TRBV24-1 and TRBJ2-1, with 7 positions matching TRBD2. Germline CDR1 is KGHDR and CDR2 is SFDVKD. The junction had 13 bases not matched to a gene; V was cut back by 4 bases and J by 2 bases. The CDR3 extends over 18 amino acids. CDR3 nucleotide sequence: TGTGCCACCAGTGACCCTACTTCGGCGGGGAGGGCCTACAATGAGCAGTTCTTC. Residues: CATSDPTSAGRAYNEQFF.

This clonotype was picked up many times. This chain uses TRBV28 with TRBJ2-4; weak D call: TRBD2 (6 bases). CDR3 length equals 14 residues. V dropped 5 bases and J dropped 8 bases, with 16 bases sitting between them. CDR1 MDHEN and CDR2 SYDVKM come from the germline V gene. CDR3 amino acids: CASSQERGEDIQYF. For the CDR3, the DNA is TGTGCCAGCAGTCAAGAGCGAGGGGAGGACATTCAGTACTTC.

The rearrangement uses TRBV28 and TRBJ2-2, with D perhaps matching TRBD1 or TRBD2 (6 bases each). This CDR3 contains 14 residues. CDR1 and CDR2 (germline): MDHEN, SYDVKM. The V gene lost 6 bases and the J gene lost 6 bases, with 14 bases spanning the gap. The CDR3 loop is CASRMAGEAGELFF. In DNA form, the CDR3 reads TGTGCCAGCAGAATGGCAGGGGAGGCCGGGGAGCTGTTTTTT.

This sequence joins TRBV6-4 and TRBJ1-4, with TRBD1 matching over 11 bases. Trimming at V came to 7 bases and at J to 8 bases, leaving 3 bases not matched to a gene. This CDR3 has 13 amino acids. Germline V gives CDR1 MRHNA, CDR2 SNTAGT. The CDR3 here is CASKDRGQEKLFF. The DNA for the CDR3 is TGTGCCAGCAAGGACAGGGGGCAAGAAAAACTGTTTTTT.

The chain combines TRBV27 with TRBJ2-7; a weak D match, TRBD2 (6 bases). Germline V gene lookup returns CDR1 MNHEY and CDR2 SMNVEV (reference sequence). The CDR3 is 15 amino acids. The V and J ends lost 2 bases and 0 bases respectively, with 11 bases between them. The CDR3: CASSLQAGSSYEQYF. The CDR3 bases are TGTGCCAGCAGTTTACAGGCGGGAAGCTCCTACGAGCAGTACTTC.

In its sample, this clonotype was seen a few times. V usage is TRBV2 and J usage is TRBJ1-6; no firm D call. Trimming removed 0 bases at V and 14 bases at J, with 5 bases between. Germline values: CDR1 SNHLY, CDR2 FYNNEI. The CDR3 sequence is 11 residues long. The CDR3: CASSEARSLHF. CDR3 sequence (DNA): TGTGCCAGCAGTGAAGCCCGCTCCCTCCACTTT.

This clonotype was observed once. CDR3 nucleotide sequence: TGTGCCAGCAGTTTCAACCAGTATCCCAAAAACATTCAGTACTTC. It codes for CASSFNQYPKNIQYF. The chain has TRBV28 and TRBJ2-4, with unresolved D. V gave up 3 bases and J gave up 2 bases, with 11 bases separating them. The CDR3 runs to 15 residues. The germline V gene encodes CDR1 MDHEN and CDR2 SYDVKM.

This clonotype was observed a few times. The J gene is TRBJ1-5, the V gene TRBV2; 10 nucleotides agree with TRBD1. From germline, CDR1 is SNHLY and CDR2 FYNNEI. The trim removed 3 bases at V and 4 bases at J, leaving 3 bases unmatched. The CDR3 is 15 amino acids. Here the CDR3 reads CASSDGQGGNQPQHF. The CDR3 DNA reads TGTGCCAGCAGTGACGGACAGGGGGGAAATCAGCCCCAGCATTTT. The entire variable domain, with the rest obtained from reference TRBV2 and TRBJ1-5, is as follows: EPEVTQTPSHQVTQMGQEVILRCVPISNHLYFYWYRQILGQKVEFLVSFYNNEISEKSEIFDDQFSVERPDGSNFTLKIRSTKLEDSAMYFCASSDGQGGNQPQHFGDGTRLSIL.

This clonotype occurred a few times. The gene calls are TRBV27 and TRBJ1-2, with TRBD1 identical over 7 bases. CDR1 and CDR2 from the germline V gene are MNHEY and SMNVEV (reference sequence). With 6 bases clipped from V and 2 bases from J, the junction kept 3 bases outside the gene matches. This CDR3 has 13 residues. CDR3 amino acids: CASRAQGNYGYTF. CDR3 bases: TGTGCCAGCAGAGCACAGGGGAACTATGGCTACACCTTC.

The chain uses TRBV11-2 and TRBJ2-1; TRBD2 matches at 10 bases. The germline V gene encodes CDR1 SGHAT and CDR2 FQNNGV. The CDR3 runs to 17 residues. Trimming removed 5 bases from V and 5 bases from J; junction bases left unmatched: 12. CDR3 region: CASSRRERGGGDNEQFF. CDR3 bases: TGTGCCAGCAGCCGCCGGGAGCGGGGGGGCGGCGACAATGAGCAGTTCTTC.

The rearrangement uses TRBV7-6 and TRBJ2-7, with D possibly called TRBD1 or TRBD2 (5 bases each). The CDR3 sequence is 13 residues long. Trimming pared 4 bases from V and 7 bases from J, leaving 14 bases between. CDR1 and CDR2 (germline): SGHVS, FNYEAQ. The CDR3 loop is CASSWGSGREQYF. The CDR3 DNA reads as TGTGCCAGCAGCTGGGGGTCGGGTCGGGAGCAGTACTTC.

Many counts were recorded for this clonotype. CDR3 in amino acids: CATSSGGLRGRAEEQYF. CDR3 nucleotide sequence: TGTGCCACCAGCAGTGGGGGCCTTAGGGGGAGGGCCGAAGAGCAGTACTTC. V and J are TRBV15 and TRBJ2-7; tentatively, D is TRBD2 (7 bases). The CDR3 is made up of 17 amino acids. The germline V gene has CDR1 LNHNV and CDR2 YYDKDF (reference sequence). V was trimmed by 3 bases and J by 7 bases, leaving 25 bases between them.

This clonotype has a handful of counts. The chain combines TRBV6-5 with TRBJ2-1; D perhaps matches TRBD2 (5 bases). V dropped 0 bases and J dropped 1 base, with 16 bases sitting between them. Germline CDR1 and CDR2: MNHEY and SVGAGI. The CDR3 covers 18 residues. The CDR3 nucleotides read TGTGCCAGCAGTTACTCGATCGGGCTGGAGGTATCCTACAATGAGCAGTTCTTC. The encoded protein is CASSYSIGLEVSYNEQFF.

This clonotype occurred many times. This chain connects TRBV4-1 to TRBJ2-5; D unclear. Trimming cost V 4 bases and J 7 bases, with 7 bases left between them. The CDR3 runs to 11 residues. Germline lookup yields CDR1 MGHRA and CDR2 YSYEKL. CDR3 in DNA: TGCGCCAGCAGCCCAGGAAGGACCCAGTACTTC. Encoded protein: CASSPGRTQYF.

This clonotype has a handful of counts. The chain recombines TRBV7-2 with TRBJ2-7; TRBD2 aligns across 9 bases. CDR3 length: 16 residues. The germline V gene encodes CDR1 SGHTA and CDR2 FQGNSA. V dropped 1 base and J dropped 2; count of bases not matched to a gene: 6. CDR3 DNA: TGTGCCAGCAGCTTAGATGGCGGGAGGGCTGCCTACGAGCAGTACTTC. It encodes CASSLDGGRAAYEQYF.

V and J are TRBV5-1 and TRBJ2-2; 8 nucleotides align to TRBD2. The V gene end was trimmed by 4 bases and the J gene end by 3 bases; junction bases not matched to a gene: 8. Per the germline V gene, CDR1 is SGHRS and CDR2 is YFSETQ. This CDR3 spans 16 amino acids. The CDR3 DNA sequence: TGCGCCAGCAGCGTCGGACCGGGAGGGCACACCGGGGAGCTGTTTTTT. It yields the protein CASSVGPGGHTGELFF.

The gene calls are TRBV11-2 and TRBJ2-7; D remains ambiguous. CDR3 length equals 18 residues. The ends were cut back, 7 bases at V and 1 base at J, with 26 bases in the middle. Germline assignment: CDR1 SGHAT and CDR2 FQNNGV. The CDR3, as DNA: TGTGCCAGCATCCCGGCGGTAGGGTGGGCGCCCCAATCCTACGAGCAGTACTTC. Protein sequence: CASIPAVGWAPQSYEQYF.